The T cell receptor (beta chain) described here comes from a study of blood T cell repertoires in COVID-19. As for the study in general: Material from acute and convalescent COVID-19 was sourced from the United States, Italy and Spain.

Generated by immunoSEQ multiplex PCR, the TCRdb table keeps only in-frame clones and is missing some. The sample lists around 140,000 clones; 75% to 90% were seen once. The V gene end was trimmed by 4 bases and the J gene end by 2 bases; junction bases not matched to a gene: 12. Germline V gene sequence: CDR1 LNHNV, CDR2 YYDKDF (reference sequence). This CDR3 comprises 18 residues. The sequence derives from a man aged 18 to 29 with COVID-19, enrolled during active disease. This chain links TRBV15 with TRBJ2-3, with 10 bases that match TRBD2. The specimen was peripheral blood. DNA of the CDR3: TGTGCCACCAGCATCACTAGCGGGGCCAACCCTAACACAGATACGCAGTATTTT. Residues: CATSITSGANPNTDTQYF.